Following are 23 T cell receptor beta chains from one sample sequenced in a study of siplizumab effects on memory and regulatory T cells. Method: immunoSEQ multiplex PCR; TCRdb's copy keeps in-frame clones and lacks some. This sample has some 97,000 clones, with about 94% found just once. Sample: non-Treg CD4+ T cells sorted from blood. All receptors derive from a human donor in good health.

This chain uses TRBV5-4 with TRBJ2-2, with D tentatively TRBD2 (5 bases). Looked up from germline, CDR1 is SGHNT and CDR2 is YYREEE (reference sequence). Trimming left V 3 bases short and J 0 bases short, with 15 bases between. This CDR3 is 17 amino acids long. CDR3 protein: CASSSGLTGANTGELFF. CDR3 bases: TGTGCCAGCAGCTCCGGACTGACGGGCGCGAACACCGGGGAGCTGTTTTTT.

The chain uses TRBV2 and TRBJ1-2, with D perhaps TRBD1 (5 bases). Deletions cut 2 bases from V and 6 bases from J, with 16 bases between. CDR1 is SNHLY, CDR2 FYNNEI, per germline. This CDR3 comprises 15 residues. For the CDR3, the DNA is TGTGCCAGCAGTGAAATCCGCTCAGGGCTTCATGGCTACACCTTC. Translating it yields CASSEIRSGLHGYTF.

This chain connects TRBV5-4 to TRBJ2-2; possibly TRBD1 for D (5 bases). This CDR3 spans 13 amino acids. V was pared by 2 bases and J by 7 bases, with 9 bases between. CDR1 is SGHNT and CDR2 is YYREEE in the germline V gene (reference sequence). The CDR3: CASSFRQIGELFF. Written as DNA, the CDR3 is TGTGCCAGCAGCTTTAGACAGATCGGGGAGCTGTTTTTT.

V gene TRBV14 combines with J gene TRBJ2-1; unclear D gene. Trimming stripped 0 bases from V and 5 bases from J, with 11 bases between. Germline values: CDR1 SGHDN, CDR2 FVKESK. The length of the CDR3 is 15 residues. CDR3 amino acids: CASSQDPSEHNEQFF. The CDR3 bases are TGTGCCAGCAGCCAAGATCCCAGCGAACACAATGAGCAGTTCTTC.

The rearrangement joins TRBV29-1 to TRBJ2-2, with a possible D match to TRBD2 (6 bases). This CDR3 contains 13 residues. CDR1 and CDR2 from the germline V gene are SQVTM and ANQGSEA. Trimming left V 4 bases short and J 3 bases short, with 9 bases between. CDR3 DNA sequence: TGCAGCGTTGGGCGGGACTACACCGGGGAGCTGTTTTTT. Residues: CSVGRDYTGELFF.

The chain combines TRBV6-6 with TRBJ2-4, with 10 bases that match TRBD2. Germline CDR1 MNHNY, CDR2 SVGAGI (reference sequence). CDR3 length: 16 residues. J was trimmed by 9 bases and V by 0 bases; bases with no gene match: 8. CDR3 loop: CASSYSAGGREGIQYF. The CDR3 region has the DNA TGTGCCAGCAGTTACTCAGCGGGAGGGCGGGAGGGCATTCAGTACTTC.

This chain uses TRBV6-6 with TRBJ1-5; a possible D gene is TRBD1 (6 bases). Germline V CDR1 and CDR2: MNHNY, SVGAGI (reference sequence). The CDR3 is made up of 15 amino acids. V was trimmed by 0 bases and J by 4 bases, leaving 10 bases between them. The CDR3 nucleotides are TGTGCCAGCAGTTACTCACAGGGCCTTAATCAGCCCCAGCATTTT. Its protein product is CASSYSQGLNQPQHF.

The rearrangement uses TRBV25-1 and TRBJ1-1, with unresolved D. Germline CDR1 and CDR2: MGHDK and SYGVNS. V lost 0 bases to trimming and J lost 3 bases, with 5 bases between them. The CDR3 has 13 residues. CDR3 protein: CASSEYTDTEAFF. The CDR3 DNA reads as TGTGCCAGCAGTGAATACACGGACACTGAAGCTTTCTTT.

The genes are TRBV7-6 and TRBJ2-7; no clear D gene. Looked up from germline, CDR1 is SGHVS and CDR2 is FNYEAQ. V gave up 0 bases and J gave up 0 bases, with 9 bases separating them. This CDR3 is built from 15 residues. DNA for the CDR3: TGTGCCAGCAGCTTAGCCTTCGGACCCTCCTACGAGCAGTACTTC. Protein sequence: CASSLAFGPSYEQYF.

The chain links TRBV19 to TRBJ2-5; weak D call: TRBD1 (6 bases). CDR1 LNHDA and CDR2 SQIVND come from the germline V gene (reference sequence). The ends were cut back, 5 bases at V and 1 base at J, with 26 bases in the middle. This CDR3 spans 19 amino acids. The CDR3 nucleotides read TGTGCCAGTAGTGCACTCGGGATCGGGACAAAAAGAATCCAAGAGACCCAGTACTTC. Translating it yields CASSALGIGTKRIQETQYF.

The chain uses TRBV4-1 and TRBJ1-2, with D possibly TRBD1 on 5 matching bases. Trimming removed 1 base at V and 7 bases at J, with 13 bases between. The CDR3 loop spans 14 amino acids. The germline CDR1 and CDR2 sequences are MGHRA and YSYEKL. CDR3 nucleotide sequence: TGCGCCAGCAGCCAAGCCAGGGTAAAGGCTGGCTACACCTTC. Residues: CASSQARVKAGYTF.

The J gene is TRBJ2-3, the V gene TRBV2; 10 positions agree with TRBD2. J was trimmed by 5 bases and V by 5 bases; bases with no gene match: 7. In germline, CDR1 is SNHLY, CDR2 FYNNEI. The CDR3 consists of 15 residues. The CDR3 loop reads CASSSGRAFEDTQYF. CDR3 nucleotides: TGTGCCAGCAGTAGCGGGAGGGCCTTCGAAGATACGCAGTATTTT.

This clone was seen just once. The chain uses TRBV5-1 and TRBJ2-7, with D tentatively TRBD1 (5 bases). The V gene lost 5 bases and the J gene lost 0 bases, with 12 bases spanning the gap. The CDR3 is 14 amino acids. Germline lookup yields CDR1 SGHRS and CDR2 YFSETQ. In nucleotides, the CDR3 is TGCGCCAGCAGGGGCCGCAGGGACTCCTACGAGCAGTACTTC. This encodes CASRGRRDSYEQYF.

The CDR3 bases are TGTGCCAGCTCACCCAATAGGTTCCCGACGGAGCAGTACTTC. It encodes CASSPNRFPTEQYF. The V and J genes are TRBV18 and TRBJ2-7; D remains ambiguous. Germline V gene lookup returns CDR1 KGHSH and CDR2 LQKENI. The length of the CDR3 is 14 residues. V shed 3 bases and J shed 7 bases, with 16 bases lying between them.

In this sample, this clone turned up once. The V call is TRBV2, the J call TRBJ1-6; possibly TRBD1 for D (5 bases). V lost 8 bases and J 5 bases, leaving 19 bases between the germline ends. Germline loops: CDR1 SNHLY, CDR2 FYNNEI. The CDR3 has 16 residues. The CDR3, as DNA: TGTGCCAGCTTGAAGGGACGGACTCCCAATAATTCACCCCTCCACTTT. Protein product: CASLKGRTPNNSPLHF.

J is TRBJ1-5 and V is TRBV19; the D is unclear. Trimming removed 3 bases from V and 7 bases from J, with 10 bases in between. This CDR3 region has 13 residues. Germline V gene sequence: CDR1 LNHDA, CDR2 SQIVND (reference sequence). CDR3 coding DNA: TGTGCCAGTAGTATCCGGAAGGGCCAGCCCCAGCATTTT. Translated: CASSIRKGQPQHF.

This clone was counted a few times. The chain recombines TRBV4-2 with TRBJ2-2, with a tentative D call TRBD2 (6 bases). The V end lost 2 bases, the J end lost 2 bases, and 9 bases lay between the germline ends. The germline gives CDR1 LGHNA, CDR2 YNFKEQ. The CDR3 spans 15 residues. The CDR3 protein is CASSQRRGNTGELFF. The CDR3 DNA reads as TGTGCCAGCAGCCAAAGGAGGGGAAACACCGGGGAGCTGTTTTTT.

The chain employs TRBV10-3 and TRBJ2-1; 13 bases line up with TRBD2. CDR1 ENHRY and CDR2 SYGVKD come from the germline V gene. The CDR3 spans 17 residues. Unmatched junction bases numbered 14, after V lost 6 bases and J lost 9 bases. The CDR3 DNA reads TGTGCCATCAGGGCCCCAACTAGCGGGAGGGCCGACGGTGAGCAGTTCTTC. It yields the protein CAIRAPTSGRADGEQFF.

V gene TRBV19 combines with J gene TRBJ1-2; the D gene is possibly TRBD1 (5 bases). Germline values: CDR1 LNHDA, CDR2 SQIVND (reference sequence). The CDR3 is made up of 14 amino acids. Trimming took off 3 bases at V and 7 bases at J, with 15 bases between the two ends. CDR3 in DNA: TGTGCCAGTAGTATCGGGACGGATCTTTCTGGCTACACCTTC. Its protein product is CASSIGTDLSGYTF.

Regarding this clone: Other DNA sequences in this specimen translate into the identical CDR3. The DNA for the CDR3 is TGCGCCAGCAGCGCTCTTCTACCACGAGTAGTCAATCAGCCCCAGCATTTT. It codes for CASSALLPRVVNQPQHF. The chain links TRBV5-1 to TRBJ1-5; D is uncertain. The CDR3 totals 17 residues. Germline values: CDR1 SGHRS, CDR2 YFSETQ. V was cut by 4 bases and J by 3 bases, with 20 bases left in between.

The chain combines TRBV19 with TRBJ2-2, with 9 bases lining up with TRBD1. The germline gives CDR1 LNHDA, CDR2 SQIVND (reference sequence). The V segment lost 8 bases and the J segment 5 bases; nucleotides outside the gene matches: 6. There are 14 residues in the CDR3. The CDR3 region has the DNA TGTGCCAGTGCAAAAGACAGGGGGACCGGGGAGCTGTTTTTT. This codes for CASAKDRGTGELFF.

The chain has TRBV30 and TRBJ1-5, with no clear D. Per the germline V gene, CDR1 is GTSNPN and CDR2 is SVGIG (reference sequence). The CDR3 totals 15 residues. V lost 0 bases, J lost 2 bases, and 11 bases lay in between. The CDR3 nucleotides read TGTGCCTGGAGTGTACGAGGTGGTGGCAATCAGCCCCAGCATTTT. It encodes CAWSVRGGGNQPQHF.

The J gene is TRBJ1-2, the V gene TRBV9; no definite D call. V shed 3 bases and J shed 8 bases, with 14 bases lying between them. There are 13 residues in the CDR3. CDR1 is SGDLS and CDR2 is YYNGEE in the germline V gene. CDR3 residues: CASSEPGPEGYTF. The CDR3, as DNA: TGTGCCAGCAGCGAACCCGGACCGGAGGGCTACACCTTC.